This T cell receptor (beta chain) derives from a study of cytomegalovirus exposure and HLA in healthy donors. Study-wide results and limits: Most TCR sequences were seen very rarely across donors, but some public TCRs occurred in many.

Of note for this clone: Its antigen remains unidentified.

Sequencing used immunoSEQ multiplex PCR; TCRdb keeps in-frame clones, though not all of them. The data show about 180,000 clones, 75% to 90% seen once. Germline loops: CDR1 SGHRS, CDR2 YFSETQ. V lost 0 bases to trimming and J lost 5 bases; unmatched junction nucleotides: 8. This CDR3 comprises 16 residues. This chain connects TRBV5-1 to TRBJ2-3; 8 nucleotides match TRBD2. The clonotype was recovered from a man aged 18-30 years in good health and CMV-seropositive. The specimen sequenced was PBMCs. The CDR3 is CASSLVRRGAEDTQYF. The CDR3 DNA follows: TGCGCCAGCAGCTTGGTAAGGCGGGGGGCCGAAGATACGCAGTATTTT.